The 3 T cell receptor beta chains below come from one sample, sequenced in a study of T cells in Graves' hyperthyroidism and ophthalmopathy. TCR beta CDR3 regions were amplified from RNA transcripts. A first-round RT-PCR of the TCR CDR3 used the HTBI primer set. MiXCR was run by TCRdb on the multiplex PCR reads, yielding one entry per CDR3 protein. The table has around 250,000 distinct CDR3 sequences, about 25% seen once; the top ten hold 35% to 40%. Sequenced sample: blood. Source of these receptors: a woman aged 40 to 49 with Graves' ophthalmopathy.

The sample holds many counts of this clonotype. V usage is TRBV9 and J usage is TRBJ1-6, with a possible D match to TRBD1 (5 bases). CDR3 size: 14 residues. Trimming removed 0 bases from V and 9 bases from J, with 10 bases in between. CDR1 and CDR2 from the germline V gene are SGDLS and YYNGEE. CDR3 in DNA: TGTGCCAGCAGCGTAGCTGGGGGGAGTTCACCCCTCCACTTT. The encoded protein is CASSVAGGSSPLHF.

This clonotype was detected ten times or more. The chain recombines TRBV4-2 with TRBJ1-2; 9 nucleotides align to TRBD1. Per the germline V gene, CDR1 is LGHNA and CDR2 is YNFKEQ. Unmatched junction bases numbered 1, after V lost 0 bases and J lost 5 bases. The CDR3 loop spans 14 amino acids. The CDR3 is CASSQDGTGYGYTF. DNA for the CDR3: TGTGCCAGCAGCCAAGACGGGACAGGGTATGGCTACACCTTC.

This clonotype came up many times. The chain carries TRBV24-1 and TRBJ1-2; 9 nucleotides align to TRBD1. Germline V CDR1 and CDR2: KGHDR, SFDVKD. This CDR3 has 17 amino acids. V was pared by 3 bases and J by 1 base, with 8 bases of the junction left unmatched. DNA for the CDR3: TGTGCCACCAGTGATCCGAGGACAGGGGCGAGTAACTATGGCTACACCTTC. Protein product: CATSDPRTGASNYGYTF.